The 18 T cell receptor beta chains reported below all come from one sample, sequenced in a study of blood T cells in healthy people across ages. Alongside a J-beta primer mix, a sample-barcoded 5' primer served in a second PCR lasting 7 to 11 cycles. TCRdb re-called the 5' RACE reads through MiXCR, storing one row per CDR3 protein. This sample has roughly 800,000 distinct CDR3 sequences, with over 45% found just once. The sample comprised blood. These receptors were taken from a man aged 30-40 years in good health.

This chain uses TRBV6-6 with TRBJ1-5; a possible D gene is TRBD1 (5 bases). Germline assignment: CDR1 MNHNY and CDR2 SVGAGI (reference sequence). Trimming pared 6 bases from V and 12 bases from J, leaving 12 bases between. The CDR3 runs to 11 residues. CDR3 sequence: CASSHPGSQHF. DNA of the CDR3: TGTGCCAGCAGCCATCCAGGGAGCCAGCATTTT.

The chain is built from TRBV7-2 and TRBJ2-3; D gene ambiguous. Looked up from germline, CDR1 is SGHTA and CDR2 is FQGNSA. Trimming stripped 6 bases from V and 4 bases from J, with 8 bases between. The CDR3 has 12 amino acids. Written as DNA, the CDR3 is TGTGCCAGCAGGCTAGTCTCAGATACGCAGTATTTT. Amino acids: CASRLVSDTQYF. Based on the CDR3 plus reference TRBV7-2 and TRBJ2-3, the full variable domain is GAGVSQSPSNKVTEKGKDVELRCDPISGHTALYWYRQSLGQGLEFLIYFQGNSAPDKSGLPSDRFSAERTGGSVSTLTIQRTQQEDSAVYLCASRLVSDTQYFGPGTRLTVL.

There are a few counts of this clonotype. CDR3 amino acids: CASSLGQSRNSPLHF. The CDR3, as DNA: TGTGCCAGCAGCTTAGGGCAGTCACGGAATTCACCCCTCCACTTT. V and J are TRBV7-2 and TRBJ1-6; no clear D. The CDR3 has 15 residues. V shed 1 base and J shed 7 bases, with 11 bases lying between them. The germline V gene has CDR1 SGHTA and CDR2 FQGNSA.

V is TRBV19 and J is TRBJ2-2; D remains ambiguous. CDR1 and CDR2 (germline): LNHDA, SQIVND (reference sequence). Trimming took 4 bases from V and 1 from J, leaving 16 bases between them. This CDR3 is 17 amino acids long. CDR3 in amino acids: CASSTPLWRMNTGELFF. Here the CDR3 DNA reads TGTGCCAGTAGTACCCCTCTGTGGCGGATGAACACCGGGGAGCTGTTTTTT.

The sample holds a few counts of this clonotype. The chain carries TRBV12-3 or TRBV12-4 and TRBJ2-4; a weak D match, TRBD2 (6 bases). V lost 5 bases, J lost 0 bases, and 17 bases lay in between. The CDR3 runs to 17 residues. The CDR3 nucleotides are TGTGCCAGCAGTCAAGGTGTCGGGAGTGGAGCCAAAAACATTCAGTACTTC. It codes for CASSQGVGSGAKNIQYF.

The rearrangement uses TRBV7-2 and TRBJ1-2; TRBD1 matches 7 bases. The CDR3 covers 14 residues. The germline gives CDR1 SGHTA, CDR2 FQGNSA. V lost 2 bases to trimming and J lost 8 bases; unmatched junction nucleotides: 8. The CDR3 is CASSLREGGQGYTF. The CDR3 DNA reads as TGTGCCAGCAGCTTACGAGAAGGGGGCCAGGGCTACACCTTC.

This chain joins TRBV9 and TRBJ1-2; the D gene is possibly TRBD1 (5 bases). Trimming took 4 bases from V and 1 from J, leaving 11 bases between them. The CDR3 spans 14 residues. CDR1 and CDR2 (germline): SGDLS, YYNGEE. CDR3 nucleotide sequence: TGTGCCAGCAGCTTCTCCGACAGTAACTATGGCTACACCTTC. Translation gives CASSFSDSNYGYTF.

The chain uses TRBV9 and TRBJ2-5, with a weak D call TRBD2 (6 bases). The CDR3 loop spans 14 amino acids. Germline assignment: CDR1 SGDLS and CDR2 YYNGEE. Deletions cut 0 bases from V and 7 bases from J, with 13 bases between. The DNA of the CDR3 is TGTGCCAGCAGCGTAGCACCGGGGGATGTGACCCAGTACTTC. This encodes CASSVAPGDVTQYF.

A word on this clonotype: The junction shows a germline mismatch at one end, possibly a read error. This chain links TRBV20-1 with TRBJ1-2; D unresolved. This CDR3 spans 13 amino acids. The germline CDR1 and CDR2 sequences are DFQATT and SNEGSKA (reference sequence). CDR3 nucleotides: TGCAGTGGTAGAAACGGCCAAAACTATGGCTACACCTTC. Translating it yields CSGRNGQNYGYTF.

This chain links TRBV2 with TRBJ2-2; 8 nucleotides match TRBD1. The CDR3 totals 12 residues. Germline V gene data show CDR1 as SNHLY and CDR2 as FYNNEI. J was trimmed by 8 bases and V by 6 bases; bases with no gene match: 2. The CDR3 loop is CASSGQGGELFF. CDR3 bases: TGTGCCAGCAGCGGACAGGGAGGGGAGCTGTTTTTT.

The chain employs TRBV27 and TRBJ2-4, with D perhaps TRBD1 (8 bases). The germline V and J ends were trimmed by 6 bases and 8 bases, with 20 bases remaining between them. Germline values: CDR1 MNHEY, CDR2 SMNVEV (reference sequence). The CDR3 runs 15 residues. As DNA, the CDR3 is TGTGCCAGCAGCCCAACAGGGGGGGAGTGGGACATTCAGTACTTC. This codes for CASSPTGGEWDIQYF.

This chain links TRBV4-3 with TRBJ2-1; tentatively, D is TRBD1 (5 bases). V lost 0 bases and J 3 bases, leaving 9 bases between the germline ends. CDR1 LGHNA and CDR2 YSLEER come from the germline V gene. The CDR3 covers 15 residues. The CDR3 region has the DNA TGCGCCAGCAGCCAAGAAGGGGTCGGCTACAATGAGCAGTTCTTC. Its protein is CASSQEGVGYNEQFF.

The chain joins TRBV7-9 to TRBJ2-1; TRBD1 or TRBD2 may be the D gene (6 bases each). The CDR3 runs 16 residues. V lost 2 bases to trimming and J lost 4 bases, with 15 bases between them. Germline V lookup: CDR1 SEHNR, CDR2 FQNEAQ (reference sequence). The CDR3 bases are TGTGCCAGCAGCTTATATCCGGGGGCAACTTACAATGAGCAGTTCTTC. Protein: CASSLYPGATYNEQFF.

About this clonotype itself: Given a much more abundant clone one base away, this may be a read error. The chain carries TRBV7-8 and TRBJ2-2; no firm D call. This CDR3 region has 16 residues. Trimming removed 5 bases at V and 2 bases at J, with 15 bases between. Germline-derived CDR1 and CDR2 are SGHVS and FQNEAQ. The CDR3 is CASSVSIGTNTGELFF. In nucleotides, the CDR3 is TGTGCCAGCAGCGTTTCCATCGGCACAAACACCGGGGAGCTGTTTTTT.

This clonotype was observed a few times. The chain carries TRBV7-9 and TRBJ2-7; D gene unclear. The ends were cut back, 2 bases at V and 0 bases at J, with 14 bases in the middle. CDR3 length equals 16 residues. Germline V lookup: CDR1 SEHNR, CDR2 FQNEAQ (reference sequence). CDR3 region: CASSLSSGGRSYEQYF. The CDR3 nucleotides read TGTGCCAGCAGCTTAAGCTCCGGCGGCCGCTCCTACGAGCAGTACTTC.

This sequence joins TRBV6-6 and TRBJ2-3; a weak D match, TRBD1 (6 bases). V was shortened by 7 bases and J by 2 bases, with 19 bases between the two germline ends. This CDR3 has 16 amino acids. The germline gives CDR1 MNHNY, CDR2 SVGAGI (reference sequence). CDR3: CASKSLVRGHTDTQYF. The CDR3 DNA is TGTGCCAGCAAATCACTAGTGAGGGGACACACAGATACGCAGTATTTT.

The V gene is TRBV12-3 or TRBV12-4, the J gene TRBJ2-4; TRBD1 matches 7 bases. The end of the DNA fits TRBJ2-7 better, so the J call may be wrong. The CDR3 length is 15 residues. CDR3 in DNA: TGTGCCAGCAGTTACCGACAGGGCCACCAGGGCGAGCAGTACTTC. This gives the protein CASSYRQGHQGEQYF.

The genes are TRBV27 and TRBJ2-7; 7 nucleotides line up with TRBD2. The germline CDR1 and CDR2 sequences are MNHEY and SMNVEV (reference sequence). V trimming: 6 bases; J trimming: 5 bases; junction bases outside the gene matches: 10. The length of the CDR3 is 14 residues. The CDR3 here is CASSLPGLRNEQYF. CDR3 bases: TGTGCCAGCAGCCTCCCGGGACTACGGAACGAGCAGTACTTC.